This T cell receptor beta chain derives from a study of graft-versus-host responses after intestinal transplantation. Details on this clone: Its antigen is still unknown.

Repertoires were generated with immunoSEQ multiplex PCR, while TCRdb's copy carries only in-frame clones and drops some. The sample records about 120,000 clones, around nine tenths being singletons. V was pared by 3 bases and J by 6 bases, with 2 bases of the junction left unmatched. CDR1 and CDR2 from the germline V gene are ENHRY and SYGVKD. The CDR3 length is 13 residues. The sequenced sample was unstimulated CD4+ T cells sorted from spleen or lymph node cells, obtained before transplant. The rearrangement uses TRBV10-3 and TRBJ1-2; 9 bases match TRBD1. This sequence was found in a human donor who was the organ donor for an intestinal transplant. The CDR3, as DNA: TGTGCCATCAGTGATCGGACAGGGGATGGCTACACCTTC. This encodes CAISDRTGDGYTF.